These 21 T cell receptor beta chains were sequenced from one sample in a study of T cell changes during pregnancy in multiple sclerosis (dated by TCRdb to between 2018 and 2020). The receptor library was made with the immunoSEQ multiplex PCR assay. This immuneACCESS table, as held by TCRdb, lists in-frame sequences with V and J called but not all clones. Of the missing ones, under half trace to an unresolved V gene in checked studies; the others have no known cause. A total of tens of thousands of clones appear in this sample, around 90% of them only once. The leading ten clones occupy approximately 0.29% of the sample. The sequences come from CD4+ T cells from peripheral blood mononuclear cells, collected in the second trimester of pregnancy. These receptors all stem from a female donor with multiple sclerosis, enrolled in a pregnancy study.

This sequence joins TRBV27 and TRBJ2-2; perhaps TRBD1 as D (6 bases). V was clipped by 3 bases and J by 3 bases, with 14 bases between them. The length of the CDR3 is 16 residues. Germline V gene lookup returns CDR1 MNHEY and CDR2 SMNVEV (reference sequence). In DNA, the CDR3 is TGTGCCAGCAGTTTTATGGGGGCGCCGTACACCGGGGAGCTGTTTTTT. As protein: CASSFMGAPYTGELFF.

This clone was found once. This rearrangement joins TRBV11-2 to TRBJ1-1, with D uncertain. The V gene's germline CDR1 is SGHAT and CDR2 FQNNGV. Deletions cut 6 bases from V and 4 bases from J, with 9 bases between. The length of the CDR3 is 12 residues. Here the CDR3 reads CASSPTGTEAFF. DNA of the CDR3: TGTGCCAGCAGTCCCACCGGCACTGAAGCTTTCTTT.

This clone was seen once. This chain connects TRBV7-2 to TRBJ2-1, with 7 bases lining up with TRBD2. This CDR3 is 16 amino acids long. Germline V lookup: CDR1 SGHTA, CDR2 FQGNSA. V was clipped by 1 base and J by 0 bases; unmatched bases: 3. CDR3 sequence reads: CASSLDPGGSYNEQFF. The CDR3 DNA sequence: TGTGCCAGCAGCTTAGATCCGGGGGGCTCCTACAATGAGCAGTTCTTC.

V usage is TRBV12-5 and J usage is TRBJ2-3, with D uncertain. Germline V gives CDR1 LGHNT, CDR2 FRNRAP. Between the trimmed V and J ends, which lost 9 bases and 1 base, there was a span of 11 bases. The CDR3 is 13 residues long. The CDR3 coding sequence is TGTGCTAGCACCCCCACGGGCACAGATACGCAGTATTTT. Translated: CASTPTGTDTQYF.

The chain links TRBV11-2 to TRBJ2-5, with D possibly being TRBD2 (7 bases). Trimming stripped 1 base from V and 4 bases from J, with 22 bases between. The CDR3 has 18 residues. Germline V lookup: CDR1 SGHAT, CDR2 FQNNGV. This CDR3 is CASSLVHGLGWGLETQYF. CDR3 nucleotide sequence: TGTGCCAGCAGCTTAGTTCACGGACTAGGATGGGGGCTAGAGACCCAGTACTTC. Full variable domain (missing parts from reference TRBV11-2 and TRBJ2-5): EAGVAQSPRYKIIEKRQSVAFWCNPISGHATLYWYQQILGQGPKLLIQFQNNGVVDDSQLPKDRFSAERLKGVDSTLKIQPAKLEDSAVYLCASSLVHGLGWGLETQYFGPGTRLLVL.

This chain links TRBV6-5 with TRBJ1-4, with TRBD1 matching over 8 bases. With 0 bases clipped from V and 4 bases from J, the junction kept 4 bases outside the gene matches. From germline, CDR1 is MNHEY and CDR2 SVGAGI. The CDR3 runs 16 residues. The CDR3 nucleotides read TGTGCCAGCAGTTACTCCTGGACAGGGTTTAATGAAAAACTGTTTTTT. Its protein product is CASSYSWTGFNEKLFF.

This clone was seen a handful of times. CDR3 DNA: TGCGCCAGCAGGAGGACAGGGTCGGTCGGGGAGCTGTTTTTT. It specifies CASRRTGSVGELFF. The gene calls are TRBV10-2 and TRBJ2-2; the match to TRBD1 covers 8 bases. Germline lookup yields CDR1 WSHSY and CDR2 SAAADI. V dropped 6 bases and J dropped 7; count of bases not matched to a gene: 7. This CDR3 is built from 14 residues.

The chain recombines TRBV29-1 with TRBJ2-6; the D is unclear. The CDR3 spans 15 residues. Trimming stripped 0 bases from V and 0 bases from J, with 6 bases between. CDR1 is SQVTM, CDR2 ANQGSEA, per germline. Written as DNA, the CDR3 is TGCAGCGTTGAAGATCGAGTCTCTGGGGCCAACGTCCTGACTTTC. Translated: CSVEDRVSGANVLTF.

This chain connects TRBV11-2 to TRBJ2-5, with 8 nucleotides matching TRBD2. In germline, CDR1 is SGHAT, CDR2 FQNNGV. This CDR3 contains 15 residues. Trimming removed 1 base from V and 1 base from J; junction bases left unmatched: 2. CDR3 sequence (DNA): TGTGCCAGCAGCTTAGCCCTAGCGGGCCAAGAGACCCAGTACTTC. It codes for CASSLALAGQETQYF.

V is TRBV7-2 and J is TRBJ2-7; D possibly corresponds to TRBD2 (6 bases). Trimming took 3 bases from V and 3 from J, leaving 9 bases between them. This CDR3 contains 13 residues. CDR1 is SGHTA and CDR2 is FQGNSA in the germline V gene. CDR3 DNA sequence: TGTGCCAGCAGCTTGACCGGGGGCTACGAGCAGTACTTC. Its protein is CASSLTGGYEQYF.

This clone appeared a single time. The chain links TRBV6-1 to TRBJ2-3; 10 bases are shared with TRBD2. This CDR3 spans 16 amino acids. The germline V gene encodes CDR1 MNHNS and CDR2 SASEGT. After removal of 4 bases from V and 4 bases from J, the junction contained 8 bases not matched to a gene. CDR3 region: CASSVIAGGEADTQYF. For the CDR3, the DNA is TGTGCCAGCAGTGTCATAGCGGGGGGCGAAGCAGATACGCAGTATTTT.

The gene calls are TRBV5-8 and TRBJ2-1; D is perhaps TRBD2 (6 bases). The CDR3 loop spans 16 amino acids. Per the germline V gene, CDR1 is SGHTS and CDR2 is YDEGEE. Deletions cut 6 bases from V and 8 bases from J, with 24 bases between. The CDR3 reads CASTTPKASELHEQFF. CDR3 DNA: TGTGCCAGCACCACCCCCAAGGCTAGCGAACTGCATGAGCAGTTCTTC.

This chain connects TRBV5-4 to TRBJ2-7, with a tentative D call TRBD2 (6 bases). CDR1 SGHNT and CDR2 YYREEE come from the germline V gene (reference sequence). The CDR3 covers 13 residues. V was pared by 0 bases and J by 7 bases, with 11 bases between. CDR3 in amino acids: CASSLVAAEEQYF. The CDR3 DNA follows: TGTGCCAGCAGCTTGGTAGCGGCGGAGGAGCAGTACTTC. The full variable domain, rest sourced from reference TRBV5-4 and TRBJ2-7, is ETGVTQSPTHLIKTRGQQVTLRCSSQSGHNTVSWYQQALGQGPQFIFQYYREEENGRGNFPPRFSGLQFPNYSSELNVNALELDDSALYLCASSLVAAEEQYFGPGTRLTVT.

The sample holds a few counts of this clone. This chain uses TRBV4-1 with TRBJ2-2; 10 nucleotides match TRBD2. The CDR3 is 16 residues long. Germline assignment: CDR1 MGHRA and CDR2 YSYEKL. Losses at the gene ends were 1 base for V and 7 bases for J; bases not matched to a gene: 6. The DNA of the CDR3 is TGCGCCAGCAGCCAAGTATCACTAGCGGGGTTCGGGGAGCTGTTTTTT. Its protein is CASSQVSLAGFGELFF.

The rearrangement links TRBV7-9 to TRBJ2-1; 7 nucleotides line up with TRBD1. The CDR3 covers 15 residues. Per germline, CDR1 SEHNR and CDR2 FQNEAQ (reference sequence). The junction had 9 bases not matched to a gene; V was cut back by 5 bases and J by 5 bases. The CDR3 loop is CASSPLDRSNNEQFF. The CDR3 DNA is TGTGCCAGCAGCCCGCTGGACAGGTCGAACAATGAGCAGTTCTTC.

The chain has TRBV7-9 and TRBJ2-5, with 7 bases identical to TRBD1. This CDR3 has 14 amino acids. The J segment lost 5 bases and the V segment lost 4 bases, leaving 7 bases of the junction unmatched. The germline V gene encodes CDR1 SEHNR and CDR2 FQNEAQ (reference sequence). Written as DNA, the CDR3 is TGTGCCAGCAGCTGGGGACAGTTGAGGGAGACCCAGTACTTC. Encoded protein: CASSWGQLRETQYF.

The genes are TRBV25-1 and TRBJ2-5, with 9 positions matching TRBD2. The V segment lost 5 bases and the J segment 1 base; nucleotides outside the gene matches: 11. The CDR3 is 17 amino acids. Germline CDR1 is MGHDK and CDR2 is SYGVNS. CDR3 amino acids: CASSLLASGEAQETQYF. The DNA for the CDR3 is TGTGCCAGCAGTTTATTAGCTAGCGGGGAGGCCCAAGAGACCCAGTACTTC. The full variable domain, with the rest looked up from reference TRBV25-1 and TRBJ2-5, is EADIYQTPRYLVIGTGKKITLECSQTMGHDKMYWYQQDPGMELHLIHYSYGVNSTEKGDLSSESTVSRIRTEHFPLTLESARPSHTSQYLCASSLLASGEAQETQYFGPGTRLLVL.

This chain links TRBV7-9 with TRBJ1-6, with 8 bases that match TRBD1. J was trimmed by 10 bases and V by 5 bases; bases with no gene match: 10. Germline V gene sequence: CDR1 SEHNR, CDR2 FQNEAQ (reference sequence). CDR3 length: 15 residues. DNA of the CDR3: TGTGCCAGCAGCATTAGGACAGGGAGCGAATCACCCCTCCACTTT. This encodes CASSIRTGSESPLHF. The full variable domain, completed using reference TRBV7-9 and TRBJ1-6, is DTGVSQNPRHKITKRGQNVTFRCDPISEHNRLYWYRQTLGQGPEFLTYFQNEAQLEKSRLLSDRFSAERPKGSFSTLEIQRTEQGDSAMYLCASSIRTGSESPLHFGNGTRLTVT.

The CDR3 sequence: CASSRGTGGFSDTQYF. In DNA, the CDR3 is TGCGCCAGCAGCAGAGGGACAGGGGGCTTCTCAGATACGCAGTATTTT. This chain connects TRBV5-1 to TRBJ2-3, with 12 positions matching TRBD1. This CDR3 region has 16 residues. V lost 4 bases and J lost 4; bases outside the gene matches: 7. Germline V gene lookup returns CDR1 SGHRS and CDR2 YFSETQ.

The chain recombines TRBV19 with TRBJ1-1, with D possibly being TRBD1 (5 bases). This CDR3 has 17 residues. The ends were cut back, 4 bases at V and 0 bases at J, with 18 bases in the middle. Germline assignment: CDR1 LNHDA and CDR2 SQIVND (reference sequence). The CDR3 region is CASSTVLRGLMNTEAFF. CDR3 coding DNA: TGTGCCAGTAGTACTGTTTTACGGGGACTGATGAACACTGAAGCTTTCTTT.

This clone is a singleton in its sample. The chain couples TRBV10-3 to TRBJ2-7; 7 bases map to TRBD1. J lost 2 bases, V lost 6 bases, and 7 bases had no gene match. Germline V lookup: CDR1 ENHRY, CDR2 SYGVKD. There are 14 residues in the CDR3. In DNA form, the CDR3 reads TGTGCCATCAGGGCAACAGGGGTGGCCTACGAGCAGTACTTC. Its protein is CAIRATGVAYEQYF.